This T cell receptor (beta chain) was recorded in a study of identical twins. TCRdb reanalysed the 5' RACE reads using MiXCR and keeps one entry per CDR3 protein. The repertoire has hundreds of thousands of distinct CDR3 sequences, approximately 6.1% of them found once; the top ten carry roughly 1.6%. CDR3 length: 14 amino acids. The germline V gene has CDR1 SGHDN and CDR2 FVKESK. V gave up 2 bases and J gave up 10 bases; unmatched junction bases: 5. All donors were healthy, and all were Caucasian. Study conclusions and caveats: Conclusions leaned on cross-sectional statistical analysis and did not track the same donors over time. Abundant cord blood beta clonotypes carried fewer insertions; memory repertoires showed none. Low generation probability was overrepresented in out-of-frame alpha sequences shared by twins.

This clonotype was picked up a small number of times. The target antigen is unknown. This receptor was obtained from a man aged 18-30 years in good health. The chain recombines TRBV14 with TRBJ2-1; 10 bases line up with TRBD2. Material for sequencing was naive T cells sorted from blood. The CDR3 DNA reads as TGTGCCAGCAGCCAACTAGCGGGAGAGAGCGAGCAGTTCTTC. It encodes CASSQLAGESEQFF.